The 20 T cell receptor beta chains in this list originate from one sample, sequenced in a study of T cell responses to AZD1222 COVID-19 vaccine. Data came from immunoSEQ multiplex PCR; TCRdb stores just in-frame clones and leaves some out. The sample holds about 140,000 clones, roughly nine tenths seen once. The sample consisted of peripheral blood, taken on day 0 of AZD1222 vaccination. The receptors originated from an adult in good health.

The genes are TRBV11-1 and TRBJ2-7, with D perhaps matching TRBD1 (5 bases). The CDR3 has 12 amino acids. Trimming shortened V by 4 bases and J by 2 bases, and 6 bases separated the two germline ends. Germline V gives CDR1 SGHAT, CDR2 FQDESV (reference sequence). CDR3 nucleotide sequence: TGTGCCAGCAGCTCGACAGCCTACGAGCAGTACTTC. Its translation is CASSSTAYEQYF.

CDR3 DNA sequence: TGTGCCTGGAGTGTGACCCAAGGGGGAAAACTGTTTTTT. Translated, it gives CAWSVTQGGKLFF. J is TRBJ1-4 and V is TRBV30, with D possibly matching TRBD1 (6 bases). The ends were cut back, 0 bases at V and 10 bases at J, with 12 bases in the middle. The CDR3 has 13 residues. Germline-derived CDR1 and CDR2 are GTSNPN and SVGIG (reference sequence).

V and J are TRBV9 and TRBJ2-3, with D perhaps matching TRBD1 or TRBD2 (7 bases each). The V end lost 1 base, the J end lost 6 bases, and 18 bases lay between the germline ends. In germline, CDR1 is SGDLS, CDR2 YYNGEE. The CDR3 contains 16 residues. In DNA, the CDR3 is TGTGCCAGCAGCGTAAGCCCCAGGGGGGGTGGGGATACGCAGTATTTT. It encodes CASSVSPRGGGDTQYF.

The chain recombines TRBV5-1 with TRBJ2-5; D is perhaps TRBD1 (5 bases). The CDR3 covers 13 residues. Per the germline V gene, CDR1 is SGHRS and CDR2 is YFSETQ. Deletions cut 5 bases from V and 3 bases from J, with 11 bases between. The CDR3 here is CASSNPTEETQYF. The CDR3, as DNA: TGCGCCAGCAGTAACCCGACAGAAGAGACCCAGTACTTC.

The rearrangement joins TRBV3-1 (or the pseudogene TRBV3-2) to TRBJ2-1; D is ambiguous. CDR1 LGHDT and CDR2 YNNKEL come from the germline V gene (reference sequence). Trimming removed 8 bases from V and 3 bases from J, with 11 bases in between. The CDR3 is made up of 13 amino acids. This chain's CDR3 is CASLKMGYNEQFF. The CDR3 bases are TGTGCCAGCTTGAAGATGGGCTACAATGAGCAGTTCTTC.

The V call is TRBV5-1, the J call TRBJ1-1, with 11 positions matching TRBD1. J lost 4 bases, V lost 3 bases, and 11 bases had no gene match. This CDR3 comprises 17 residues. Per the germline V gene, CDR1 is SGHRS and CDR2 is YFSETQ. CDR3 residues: CASSSGQGAGPGTEAFF. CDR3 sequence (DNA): TGCGCCAGCAGCTCTGGACAGGGGGCGGGTCCGGGCACTGAAGCTTTCTTT.

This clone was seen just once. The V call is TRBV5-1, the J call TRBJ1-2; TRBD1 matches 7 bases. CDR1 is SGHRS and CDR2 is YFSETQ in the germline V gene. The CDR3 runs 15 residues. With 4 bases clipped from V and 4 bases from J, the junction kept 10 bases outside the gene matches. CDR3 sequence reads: CASSAETGKGYGYTF. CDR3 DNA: TGCGCCAGCAGCGCCGAGACAGGGAAGGGCTATGGCTACACCTTC.

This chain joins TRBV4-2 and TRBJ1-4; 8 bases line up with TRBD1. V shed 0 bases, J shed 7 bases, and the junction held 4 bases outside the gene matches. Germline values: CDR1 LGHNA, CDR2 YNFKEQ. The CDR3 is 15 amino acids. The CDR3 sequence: CASSQDSGGSEKLFF. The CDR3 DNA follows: TGTGCCAGCAGCCAAGATTCAGGGGGCTCTGAAAAACTGTTTTTT.

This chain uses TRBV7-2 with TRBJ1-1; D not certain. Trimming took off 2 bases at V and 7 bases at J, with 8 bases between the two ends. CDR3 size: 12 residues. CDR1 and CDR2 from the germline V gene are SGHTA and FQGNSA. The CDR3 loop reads CASSLLGFEAFF. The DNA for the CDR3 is TGTGCCAGCAGCTTACTGGGATTTGAAGCTTTCTTT.

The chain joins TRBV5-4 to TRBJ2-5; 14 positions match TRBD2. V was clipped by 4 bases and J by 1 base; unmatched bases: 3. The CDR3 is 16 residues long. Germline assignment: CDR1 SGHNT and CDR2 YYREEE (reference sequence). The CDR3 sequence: CASSRGTSGGQETQYF. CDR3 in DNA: TGTGCCAGCAGCCGGGGGACTAGCGGGGGCCAAGAGACCCAGTACTTC.

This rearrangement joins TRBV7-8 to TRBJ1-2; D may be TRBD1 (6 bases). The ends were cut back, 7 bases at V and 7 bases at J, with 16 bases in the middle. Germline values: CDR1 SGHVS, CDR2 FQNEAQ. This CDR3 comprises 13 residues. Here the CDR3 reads CASTGRGRGGYTF. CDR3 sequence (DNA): TGTGCCAGCACCGGGAGGGGGAGGGGTGGCTACACCTTC.

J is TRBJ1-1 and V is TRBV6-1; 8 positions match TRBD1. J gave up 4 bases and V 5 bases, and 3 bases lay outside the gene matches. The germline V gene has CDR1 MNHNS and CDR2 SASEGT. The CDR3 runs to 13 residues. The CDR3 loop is CASSYTGGTEAFF. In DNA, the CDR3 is TGTGCCAGCAGTTATACAGGGGGCACTGAAGCTTTCTTT.

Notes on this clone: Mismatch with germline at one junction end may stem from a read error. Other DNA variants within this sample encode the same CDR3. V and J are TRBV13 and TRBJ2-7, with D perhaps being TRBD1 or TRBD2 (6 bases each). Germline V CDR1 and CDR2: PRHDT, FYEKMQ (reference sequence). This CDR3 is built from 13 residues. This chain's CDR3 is CASSLSSYGGHHF. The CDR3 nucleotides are TGTGCCAGCAGCTTAAGTTCTTATGGGGGGCATCACTTC.

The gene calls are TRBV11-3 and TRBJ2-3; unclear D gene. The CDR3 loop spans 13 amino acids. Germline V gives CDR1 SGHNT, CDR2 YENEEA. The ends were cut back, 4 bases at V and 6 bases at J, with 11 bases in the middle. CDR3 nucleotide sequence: TGTGCCAGCAGCTCCGGACCAAGGGATACGCAGTATTTT. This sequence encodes CASSSGPRDTQYF. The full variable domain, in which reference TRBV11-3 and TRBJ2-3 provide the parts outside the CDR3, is EAGVVQSPRYKIIEKKQPVAFWCNPISGHNTLYWYLQNLGQGPELLIRYENEEAVDDSQLPKDRFSAERLKGVDSTLKIQPAELGDSAVYLCASSSGPRDTQYFGPGTRLTVL.

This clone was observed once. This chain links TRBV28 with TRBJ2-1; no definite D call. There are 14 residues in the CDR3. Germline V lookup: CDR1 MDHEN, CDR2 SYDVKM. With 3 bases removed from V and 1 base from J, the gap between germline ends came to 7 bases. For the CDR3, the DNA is TGTGCCAGCAGTTTCAGTCCGTCCTACAATGAGCAGTTCTTC. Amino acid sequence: CASSFSPSYNEQFF.

As DNA, the CDR3 is TGTGCCAGCAGGAGGCAGACTAGCGAGAGATCACCCCTCCACTTT. Translating it yields CASRRQTSERSPLHF. The chain links TRBV6-5 to TRBJ1-6; D call uncertain. Trimming removed 6 bases at V and 10 bases at J, with 19 bases between. This CDR3 spans 15 amino acids. Germline assignment: CDR1 MNHEY and CDR2 SVGAGI.

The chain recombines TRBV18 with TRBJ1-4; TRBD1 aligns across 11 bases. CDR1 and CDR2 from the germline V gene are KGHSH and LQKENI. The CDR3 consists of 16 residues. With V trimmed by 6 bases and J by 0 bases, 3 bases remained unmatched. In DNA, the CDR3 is TGTGCCAGCTCGCGGACAGGGGGCGCAACTAATGAAAAACTGTTTTTT. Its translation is CASSRTGGATNEKLFF.

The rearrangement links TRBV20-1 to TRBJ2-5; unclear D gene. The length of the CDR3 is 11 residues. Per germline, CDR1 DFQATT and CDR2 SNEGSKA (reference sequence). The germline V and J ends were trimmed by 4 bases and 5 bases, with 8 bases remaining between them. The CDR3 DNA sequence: TGCAGTGCTAATGAGAGGGAGACCCAGTACTTC. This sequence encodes CSANERETQYF.

DNA for the CDR3: TGTGCCAGCAGTACCGACTTCAAGCAGTACTTC. Protein sequence: CASSTDFKQYF. V usage is TRBV27 and J usage is TRBJ2-7; D gene ambiguous. The V gene's germline CDR1 is MNHEY and CDR2 SMNVEV (reference sequence). This CDR3 comprises 11 residues. Trimming cost V 5 bases and J 8 bases, with 10 bases left between them.

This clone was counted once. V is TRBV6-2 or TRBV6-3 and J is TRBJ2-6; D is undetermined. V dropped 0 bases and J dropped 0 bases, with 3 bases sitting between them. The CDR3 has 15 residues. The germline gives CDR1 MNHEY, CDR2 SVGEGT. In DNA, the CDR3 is TGTGCCAGCAGTTACTCCCTCTCTGGGGCCAACGTCCTGACTTTC. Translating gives CASSYSLSGANVLTF.